This TCR beta chain was identified during a study of blood T cell repertoires in COVID-19. V dropped 1 base and J dropped 2 bases, with 5 bases sitting between them. CDR3 size: 14 residues. Germline-derived CDR1 and CDR2 are MDHEN and SYDVKM. Assay used: immunoSEQ multiplex PCR; TCRdb lists only in-frame clones, some missing. The sample has a few hundred thousand clones, about 90% seen once. The cohort comprised adults aged 18 to 89 years residing in some 24 US areas. The sample taken for sequencing was PBMCs or T cells enriched from blood (not recorded which). The sequence was obtained from a woman younger than 30 with acute COVID-19. J is TRBJ1-4 and V is TRBV28; no definite D call. The CDR3 coding sequence is TGTGCCAGCAGTTTATCACGGACTAATGAAAAACTGTTTTTT. Translated, it gives CASSLSRTNEKLFF.